This T cell receptor beta chain came from a study of cytomegalovirus exposure and HLA in healthy donors. This table comes from immunoSEQ multiplex PCR, and its TCRdb copy is limited to in-frame clones, with some not included. The table records about 280,000 clones, approximately 83% of them present only once. Separate from the approximately 670-subject first cohort was the approximately 130-subject validation cohort, to which the donors belonged. Study-wide findings and caveats: In vitro confirmation showed three CMV-associated chains to be CMV antigen specific. Diagnosis of cytomegalovirus status made by the classifier reportedly showed high specificity and sensitivity. Most TCR sequences were seen very rarely across donors, but some public TCRs occurred in many.

As to this clone: Its antigen is as yet unknown.

Germline V gives CDR1 MNHEY, CDR2 SVGAGI. This CDR3 comprises 15 residues. V shed 0 bases, J shed 2 bases, and the junction held 1 base outside the gene matches. This receptor was taken from a woman aged 18-29 years in good health and CMV-seronegative. The chain has TRBV6-5 and TRBJ1-5, with TRBD1 matching 7 bases. The sample taken for sequencing was PBMCs. The CDR3 reads CASSYSGTGNQPQHF. CDR3 bases: TGTGCCAGCAGTTACTCTGGGACAGGCAATCAGCCCCAGCATTTT.